This T cell receptor (beta chain) was sequenced in a study of blood T cells in healthy people across ages. Study-level information: Capture by template switching was about one barcoded beta molecule per two T cells.

The trim removed 3 bases at V and 5 bases at J, leaving 10 bases unmatched. This CDR3 region has 16 residues. Germline values: CDR1 WSHSY, CDR2 SAAADI. General study results and limits: Estimated diversity, derived from one million T cells, was regarded as an underestimate. Observed TCR beta diversity per million T cells went down as age went up. This fall followed a roughly linear course with age.

The use of a sample-barcoded 5' primer and a J-beta primer mix characterized a second PCR of roughly 7 to 11 cycles. TCRdb independently ran MiXCR on the 5' RACE reads; one entry per CDR3 protein. Seen here are roughly 2 million distinct CDR3 sequences, roughly 52% observed once, and the top ten hold around 2.1%. To note about this clonotype: The antigen remains unidentified.

The chain has TRBV10-2 and TRBJ2-3; TRBD2 aligns across 8 bases. Sequenced: blood. This clonotype was obtained from a woman in her 40s in good health. In DNA form, the CDR3 reads TGCGCCAGCAGTGAAGTGGCTAGCGGGTGGTTAGATACGCAGTATTTT. It encodes CASSEVASGWLDTQYF.